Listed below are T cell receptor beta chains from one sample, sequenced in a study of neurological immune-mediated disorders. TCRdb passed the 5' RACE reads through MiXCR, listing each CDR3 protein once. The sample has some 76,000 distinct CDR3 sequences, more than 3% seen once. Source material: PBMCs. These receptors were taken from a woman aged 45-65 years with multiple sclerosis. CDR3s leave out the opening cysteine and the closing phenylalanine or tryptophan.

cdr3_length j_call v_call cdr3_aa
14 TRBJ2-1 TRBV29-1 SVETGTSGGYNEQF
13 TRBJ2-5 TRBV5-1 ASSLDDTYQETQY
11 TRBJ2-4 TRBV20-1 SAREGLENIQY
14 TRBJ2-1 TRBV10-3 AISRLAGSSYNEQF
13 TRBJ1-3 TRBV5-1 ASSRLAQGRNTIY
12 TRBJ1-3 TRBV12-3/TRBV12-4 ASSLWGSGNTIY
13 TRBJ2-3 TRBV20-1 SASRVESVTDTQY
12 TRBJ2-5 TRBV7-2 ASTRDLFEETQY
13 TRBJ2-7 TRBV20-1 SAISTGTAHYEQY
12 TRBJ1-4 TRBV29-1 SVKLGPENEKLF
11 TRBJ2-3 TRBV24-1 ATSGQPTDTQY
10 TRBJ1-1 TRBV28 ASTRLGTEAF
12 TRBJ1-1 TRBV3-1 ASSHGRVNTEAF
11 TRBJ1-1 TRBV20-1 SARDSMNTEAF
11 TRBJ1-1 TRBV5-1 ASSNPTGTEAF